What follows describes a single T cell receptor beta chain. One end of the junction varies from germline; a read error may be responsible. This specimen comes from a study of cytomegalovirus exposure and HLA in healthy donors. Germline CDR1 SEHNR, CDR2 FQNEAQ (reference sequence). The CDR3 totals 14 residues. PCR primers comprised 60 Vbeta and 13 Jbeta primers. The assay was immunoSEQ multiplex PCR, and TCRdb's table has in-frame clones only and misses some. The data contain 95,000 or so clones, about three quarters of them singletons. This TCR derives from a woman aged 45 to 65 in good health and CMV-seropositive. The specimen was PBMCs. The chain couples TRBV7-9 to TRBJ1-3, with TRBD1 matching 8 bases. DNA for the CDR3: TGTTCCAGCAGCTCGGGACAGGCTGGAAACACCATATATTTT. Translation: CSSSSGQAGNTIYF.